This is a list of T cell receptor beta chains from one sample in a study of Graves' ophthalmopathy and Graves' hyperthyroidism. In TCRdb, the multiplex PCR reads were re-called with MiXCR into one record per CDR3 protein. The top ten clones hold more than 2.5% of a sample with 600,000 to 700,000 distinct CDR3 sequences, 35% to 45% of them seen once. Sequencing was done on a sample of peripheral blood. These receptors came from an adult man with Graves' ophthalmopathy. The conserved cysteine and the conserved F or W are not part of the CDR3 here. The order of the fields is J gene, D gene, V gene, CDR3 length, CDR3 protein. The D gene is left open where the match is weak.

TRBJ1-2	-	TRBV5-1	12	ASSLYRTGDGYT
TRBJ1-1	TRBD1	TRBV12-5	14	ASGLELGTGGTEAF
TRBJ1-2	TRBD1	TRBV29-1	12	SSRTGDSHFGFT
TRBJ1-5	-	TRBV7-3	13	ASSYDGTATQPQH
TRBJ2-5	-	TRBV7-2	12	ANSQEKGQETQY
TRBJ1-4	-	TRBV10-3	12	AISGAGWTEKLF
TRBJ2-7	TRBD1	TRBV10-3	14	ASSYHGTGLSYEQY
TRBJ1-6	-	TRBV2	13	ASRDTGGGNSPLH
TRBJ1-2	TRBD1	TRBV2	14	ASSYTRTGGGYGYT
TRBJ1-1	TRBD1	TRBV29-1	11	SVDALGTVEAF
TRBJ1-4	-	TRBV10-3	12	AISTTPTEEKLF
TRBJ1-6	-	TRBV25-1	13	ASSVQTSGNSPLH
TRBJ2-7	-	TRBV15	11	ATSRGQEYEQY
TRBJ2-5	-	TRBV7-9	14	ASSLAVGRDDETQY
TRBJ2-6	TRBD1	TRBV11-2	17	ASSTRQGSSPSGANVLT
TRBJ2-7	TRBD2	TRBV24-1	14	ATSDFKREYSYEQY
TRBJ1-5	-	TRBV20-1	11	SAKGDKGQPQH
TRBJ1-2	TRBD1	TRBV6-1	12	ASSEAGTGYGYT
TRBJ1-2	-	TRBV7-2	10	ASSGESYGYT
TRBJ2-7	TRBD1	TRBV7-9	13	ASSAWTGGTYEQY
TRBJ2-7	TRBD1	TRBV2	13	ASSEALRDRVEQY
TRBJ2-5	TRBD2	TRBV29-1	12	SIKLAGREETQY
TRBJ1-1	-	TRBV10-3	11	AISRGTDTEAF
TRBJ2-2	-	TRBV25-1	13	ASSQDRLKTGELF
TRBJ1-2	-	TRBV24-1	10	ATSGGSYGYT
TRBJ1-4	-	TRBV10-3	12	ASSEVTGNEKLF
TRBJ2-5	-	TRBV7-9	15	ASSSKRTGTLRETQY
TRBJ2-7	-	TRBV6-5	13	ASTLTSRGAYEQY
TRBJ2-5	-	TRBV7-2	10	ASSSSSWSQY
TRBJ2-2	TRBD1	TRBV6-6	14	ASSYRTRQGTGELF
TRBJ2-7	TRBD1	TRBV20-1	14	SASGDSGTGTYEQY
TRBJ2-5	TRBD2	TRBV7-8	14	ASSPLGGGIQETQY
TRBJ2-2	-	TRBV9	10	ASSASAGELF
TRBJ2-6	TRBD2	TRBV19	14	ASALAGGDGANVLT
TRBJ1-4	-	TRBV4-1	14	ASSQVWPSRGEKLF
TRBJ2-1	-	TRBV10-3	10	ATAGRTNEQF